The TCR beta chain under discussion was sequenced for a study of vaccination effects on CD4 cells after COVID-19. Study results and limitations: Whether induced by infection or by vaccine, clones showed marked clonal contraction late after vaccination.

Note on this clone: The antigen remains unidentified.

Before sequencing, viral peptide pools were used by the ViraFEST assay to expand antigen-specific CD4+ T cells. When around 10 days of culture had elapsed, CD4+ T cells were isolated. Vaccine recipients had no previous SARS-CoV-2 infection; their nucleocapsid antibodies were negative. Cultures had half their medium replaced with IL-2 medium on days 3 and 7. The repertoire was sequenced with immunoSEQ multiplex PCR; TCRdb's copy has only in-frame clones and lacks some. The repertoire consists of some 41,000 clones, with less than 70% occurring once and the leading ten covering approximately 15%. Trimming took 4 bases from V and 1 from J, leaving 7 bases between them. The CDR3 length is 14 residues. CDR1 is MNHEY, CDR2 SMNVEV, per germline (reference sequence).

The receptor's source is a human donor who received a COVID-19 vaccine. V usage is TRBV27 and J usage is TRBJ2-2, with D unresolved. This material consisted of CD4+ T cells from PBMCs cultured with HCoV-OC43 spike peptides, taken before COVID-19 vaccination. Specified subset: HCoV-OC43 spike overlapping peptide pool stimulation. CDR3 in amino acids: CASSYRVNTGELFF. The CDR3 DNA reads as TGTGCCAGCAGTTACCGGGTGAACACCGGGGAGCTGTTTTTT.